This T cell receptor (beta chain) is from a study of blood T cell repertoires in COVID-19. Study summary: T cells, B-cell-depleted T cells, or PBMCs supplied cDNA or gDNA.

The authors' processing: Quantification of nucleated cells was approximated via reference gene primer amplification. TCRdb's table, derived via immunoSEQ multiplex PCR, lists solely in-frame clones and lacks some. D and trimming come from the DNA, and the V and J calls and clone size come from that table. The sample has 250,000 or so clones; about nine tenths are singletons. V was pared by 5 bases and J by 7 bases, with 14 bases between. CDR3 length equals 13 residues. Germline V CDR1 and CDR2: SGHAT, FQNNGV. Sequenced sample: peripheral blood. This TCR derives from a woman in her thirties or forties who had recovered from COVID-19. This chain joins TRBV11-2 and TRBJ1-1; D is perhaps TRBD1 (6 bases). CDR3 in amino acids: CASSPGQTLEAFF. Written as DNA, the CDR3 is TGTGCCAGCAGCCCCGGACAGACACTTGAAGCTTTCTTT. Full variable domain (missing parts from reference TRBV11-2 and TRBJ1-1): EAGVAQSPRYKIIEKRQSVAFWCNPISGHATLYWYQQILGQGPKLLIQFQNNGVVDDSQLPKDRFSAERLKGVDSTLKIQPAKLEDSAVYLCASSPGQTLEAFFGQGTRLTVV.